The following is a TCR beta chain sequence with its context. What it recognizes is unknown. The sample is drawn from a study of T cell responses to AZD1222 COVID-19 vaccine. Whole-study context: Second doses that came at about 4 or about 12 weeks were put together. Overall study results and limits: Only a handful of AZD1222 recipients tested seropositive at baseline.

The assay was immunoSEQ multiplex PCR, and TCRdb's table has in-frame clones only and misses some. Of approximately 120,000 clones listed, about 89% are singletons. Germline assignment: CDR1 SGHTA and CDR2 FQGTGA. V was pared by 5 bases and J by 6 bases, with 12 bases between. The CDR3 runs to 13 residues. V and J are TRBV7-3 and TRBJ2-3, with D hard to call. This TCR was recovered from an adult in good health. This specimen was peripheral blood, taken on day 0 of AZD1222 vaccination. The CDR3 DNA reads as TGTGCCAGCAGCCCTAATGAGCTCGATACGCAGTATTTT. It yields the protein CASSPNELDTQYF.